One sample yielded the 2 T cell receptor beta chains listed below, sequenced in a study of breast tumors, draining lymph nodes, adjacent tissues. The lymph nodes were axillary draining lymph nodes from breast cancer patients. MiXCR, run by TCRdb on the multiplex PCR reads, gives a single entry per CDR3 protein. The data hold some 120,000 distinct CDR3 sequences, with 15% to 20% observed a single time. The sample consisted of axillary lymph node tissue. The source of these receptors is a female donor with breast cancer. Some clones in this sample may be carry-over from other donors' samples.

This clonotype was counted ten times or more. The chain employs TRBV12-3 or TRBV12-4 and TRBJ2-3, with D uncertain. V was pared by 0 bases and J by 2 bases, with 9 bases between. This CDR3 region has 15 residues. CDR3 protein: CASSLADPSTDTQYF. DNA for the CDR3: TGTGCCAGCAGTTTAGCAGATCCTTCCACAGATACGCAGTATTTT.

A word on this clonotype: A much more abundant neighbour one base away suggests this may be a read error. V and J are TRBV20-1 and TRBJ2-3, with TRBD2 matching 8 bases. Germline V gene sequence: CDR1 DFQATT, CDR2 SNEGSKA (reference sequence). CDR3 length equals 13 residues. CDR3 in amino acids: CSASGGATDTQCF. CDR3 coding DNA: TGCAGTGCTAGCGGGGGGGCAACAGATACGCAGTGTTTT.